This TCR beta chain was documented in a study of OX40 agonist ivuxolimab in advanced cancers. Study in general: Ivuxolimab was delivered to patients intravenously every 2 weeks at doses spanning 0.01 to 10 mg/kg. Dose-escalation patients suffered from hepatocellular carcinoma, melanoma, renal cell or head and neck cancer. Study-wide results and limits: Determination of antigen specificity was not performed for the expanded peripheral T cells.

Blood sampling was done at baseline, cycle 4 day 1, and cycle 7 day 1. A note on this clone: Antigen: not known.

The method was immunoSEQ multiplex PCR; TCRdb's version includes in-frame clones alone and lacks a portion of them. The sample carries about 69,000 clones, nearly 90% recorded once. The sequencing used CD4+ or CD8+ T cells sorted from blood, collected in a trial of the OX40 agonist ivuxolimab. The sequence was obtained from an adult with an advanced solid tumor such as melanoma, head and neck, liver or kidney cancer.

The CDR3 is CASSLDGVGLSYNEQFF. CDR3 DNA: TGTGCCAGCAGCTTAGATGGGGTCGGGCTCTCCTACAATGAGCAGTTCTTC. The chain links TRBV11-3 to TRBJ2-1; D not resolved. The length of the CDR3 is 17 residues. Germline V gene lookup returns CDR1 SGHNT and CDR2 YENEEA. V lost 0 bases to trimming and J lost 0 bases, with 12 bases between them.